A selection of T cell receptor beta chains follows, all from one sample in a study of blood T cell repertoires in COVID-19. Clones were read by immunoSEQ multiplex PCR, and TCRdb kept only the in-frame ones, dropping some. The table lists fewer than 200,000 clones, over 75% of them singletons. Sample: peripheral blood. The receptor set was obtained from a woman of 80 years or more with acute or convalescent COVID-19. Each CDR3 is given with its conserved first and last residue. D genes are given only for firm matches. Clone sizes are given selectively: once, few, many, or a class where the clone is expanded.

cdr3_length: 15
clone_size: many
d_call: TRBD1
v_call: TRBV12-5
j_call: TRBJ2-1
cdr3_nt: TGTGCTAGTGGTCCTGGGACAGGGGGCGCGGTTGAGCAGTTCTTC
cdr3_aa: CASGPGTGGAVEQFF

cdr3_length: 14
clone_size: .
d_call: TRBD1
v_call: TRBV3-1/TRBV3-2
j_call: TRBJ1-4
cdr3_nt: TGTGCCAGCAGTCGACAGGGAGCAGTTGAAAAACTGTTTTTT
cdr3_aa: CASSRQGAVEKLFF

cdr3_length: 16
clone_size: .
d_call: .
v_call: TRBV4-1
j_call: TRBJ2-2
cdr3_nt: TGCGCCAGCAGCCGCCCAAGACTTCAGGGGTCCGGGGAGCTGTTTTTT
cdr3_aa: CASSRPRLQGSGELFF

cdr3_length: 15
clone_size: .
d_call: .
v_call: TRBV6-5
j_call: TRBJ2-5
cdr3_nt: TGTGCCAGCAGTTACTCGCAGGGTATGGCGGAGACCCAGTACTTC
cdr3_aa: CASSYSQGMAETQYF

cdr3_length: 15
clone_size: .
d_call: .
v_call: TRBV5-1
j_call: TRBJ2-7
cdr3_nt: TGCGCCAGCAGCTTCTCAGGCAGGGTACCCTACGAGCAGTACTTC
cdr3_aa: CASSFSGRVPYEQYF

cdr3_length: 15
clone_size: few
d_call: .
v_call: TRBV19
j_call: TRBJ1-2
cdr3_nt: TGTGCCAGTACCCTCCCTGTGGAGGGAAGGAGTGGCTACACCTTC
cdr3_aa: CASTLPVEGRSGYTF

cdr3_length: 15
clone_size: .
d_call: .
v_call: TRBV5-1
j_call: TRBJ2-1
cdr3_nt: TGCGCCAGCAGCTTGGACACTCCTCGAGGCAATGAGCAGTTCTTC
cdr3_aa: CASSLDTPRGNEQFF

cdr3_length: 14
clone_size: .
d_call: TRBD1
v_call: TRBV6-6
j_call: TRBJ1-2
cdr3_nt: TGTGCCAGCACTCAACCAGGGGGGTACTATGGCTACACCTTC
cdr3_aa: CASTQPGGYYGYTF

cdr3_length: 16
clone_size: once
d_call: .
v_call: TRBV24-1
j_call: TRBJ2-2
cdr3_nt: TGTGCCACCAGTGGTATTACGGGGGGCTTCACCGGGGAGCTGTTTTTT
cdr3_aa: CATSGITGGFTGELFF

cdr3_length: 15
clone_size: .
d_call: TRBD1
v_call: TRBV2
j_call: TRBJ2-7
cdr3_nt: TGTGCCAGCAGTGACCGGGACAGAGGATCCTACGAGCAGTACTTC
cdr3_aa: CASSDRDRGSYEQYF

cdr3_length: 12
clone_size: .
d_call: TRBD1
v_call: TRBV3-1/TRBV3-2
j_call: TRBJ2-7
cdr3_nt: TGTGCCAGCAGCCAAGAGGGACAGGTAGGGTACTTC
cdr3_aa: CASSQEGQVGYF

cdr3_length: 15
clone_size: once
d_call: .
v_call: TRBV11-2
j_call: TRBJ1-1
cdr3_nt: TGTGCCAGCAGCTCGTATACAGGGAGGAACACTGAAGCTTTCTTT
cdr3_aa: CASSSYTGRNTEAFF

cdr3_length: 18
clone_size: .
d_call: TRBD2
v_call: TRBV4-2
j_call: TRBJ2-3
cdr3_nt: TGTGCCAGCAGCCAAGATGGGACTAGCGGGAGGGGGGCAGATACGCAGTATTTT
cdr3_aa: CASSQDGTSGRGADTQYF

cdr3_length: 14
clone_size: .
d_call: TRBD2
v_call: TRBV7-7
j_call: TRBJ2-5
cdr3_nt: TGTGCCAGCAGCACGACTAGCTGGGTAGAGACCCAGTACTTC
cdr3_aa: CASSTTSWVETQYF

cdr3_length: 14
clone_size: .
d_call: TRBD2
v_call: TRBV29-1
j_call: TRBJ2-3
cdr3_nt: TGCAGCGTTGAAACTAGCGGGGGAAGGTTGGCGCAGTATTTT
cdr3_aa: CSVETSGGRLAQYF

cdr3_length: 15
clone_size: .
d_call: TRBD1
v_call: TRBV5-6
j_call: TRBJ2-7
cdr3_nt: TGTGCCAGCAGCATAGGGACAGTATGGTCCTACGAGCAGTACTTC
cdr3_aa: CASSIGTVWSYEQYF

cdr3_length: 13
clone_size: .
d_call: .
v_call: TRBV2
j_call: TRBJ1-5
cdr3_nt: TGTGCCAGCAGTGAGACAGCCAATCAGCCCCAGCATTTT
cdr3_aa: CASSETANQPQHF

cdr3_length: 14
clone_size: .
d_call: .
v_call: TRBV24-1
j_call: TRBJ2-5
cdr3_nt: TGTGCCACCAGTGACGATAGGGGTTGGGAGACCCAGTACTTC
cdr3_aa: CATSDDRGWETQYF

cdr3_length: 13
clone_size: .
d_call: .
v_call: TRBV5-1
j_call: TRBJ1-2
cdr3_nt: TGCGCCAGCAGCTTGCCCGGGGGCTATGGCTACACCTTC
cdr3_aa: CASSLPGGYGYTF

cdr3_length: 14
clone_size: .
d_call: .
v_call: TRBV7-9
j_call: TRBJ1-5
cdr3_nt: TGTGCCAGCAGCTCCCGCGAGAGCAATCAGCCCCAGCATTTT
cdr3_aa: CASSSRESNQPQHF

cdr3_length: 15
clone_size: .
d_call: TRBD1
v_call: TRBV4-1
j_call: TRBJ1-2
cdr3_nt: TGCGCCACCCAGGGACAGGTCCGGAGTCGCTATGGCTACACCTTC
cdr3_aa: CATQGQVRSRYGYTF

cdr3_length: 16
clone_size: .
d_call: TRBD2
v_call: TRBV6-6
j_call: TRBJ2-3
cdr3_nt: TGTGCCAGCAGGGGGGTAGCGGGAGCGGGGGCAGATACGCAGTATTTT
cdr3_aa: CASRGVAGAGADTQYF

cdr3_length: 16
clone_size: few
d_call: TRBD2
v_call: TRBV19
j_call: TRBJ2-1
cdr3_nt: TGTGCCAGTAGTAGTAGCGGGAGGGCCTCTGGGAATGAGCAGTTCTTC
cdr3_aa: CASSSSGRASGNEQFF

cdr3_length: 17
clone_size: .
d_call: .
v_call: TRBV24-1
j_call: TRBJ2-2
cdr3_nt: TGTGCCACCAGTGCTCCCTGGGGGGGCGTTGGCACCGGGGAGCTGTTTTTT
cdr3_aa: CATSAPWGGVGTGELFF

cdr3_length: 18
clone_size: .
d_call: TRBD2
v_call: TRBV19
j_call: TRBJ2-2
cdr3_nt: TGTGCCAGTAGTATGATCGGGAGGGCAGGGGCGAGGGCCGGGGAGCTGTTTTTT
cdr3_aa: CASSMIGRAGARAGELFF

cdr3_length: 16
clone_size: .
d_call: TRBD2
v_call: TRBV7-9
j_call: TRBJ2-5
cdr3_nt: TGTGCCAGCAGCTCCTTGGGACTAGCGGGTGCGGAGACCCAGTACTTC
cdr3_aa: CASSSLGLAGAETQYF

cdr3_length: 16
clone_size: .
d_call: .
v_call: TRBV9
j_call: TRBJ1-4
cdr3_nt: TGTGCCAGCAGCGTAGCCGGGGGGGCAGGTAATGAAAAACTGTTTTTT
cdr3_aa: CASSVAGGAGNEKLFF

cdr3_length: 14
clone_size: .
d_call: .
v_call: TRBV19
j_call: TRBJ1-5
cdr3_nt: TGTGCCAGTAGTGCGCGACAGGGCAATCAGCCCCAGCATTTT
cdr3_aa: CASSARQGNQPQHF

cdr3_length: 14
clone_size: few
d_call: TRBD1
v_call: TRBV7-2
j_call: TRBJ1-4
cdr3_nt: TGTGCCAGCAGGCGGACAGGGGCTAATGAAAAACTGTTTTTT
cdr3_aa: CASRRTGANEKLFF

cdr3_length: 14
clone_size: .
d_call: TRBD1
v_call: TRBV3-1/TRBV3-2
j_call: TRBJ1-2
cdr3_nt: TGTGCCAGCAGCCAACCAGGGGGCGGTCAGGGCTACACCTTC
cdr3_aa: CASSQPGGGQGYTF

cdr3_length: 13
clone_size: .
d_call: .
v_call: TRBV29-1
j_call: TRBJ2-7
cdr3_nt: TGCAGCGTTGACTTCGGGTTTGGCGAGGGGGAGTACTTC
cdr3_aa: CSVDFGFGEGEYF

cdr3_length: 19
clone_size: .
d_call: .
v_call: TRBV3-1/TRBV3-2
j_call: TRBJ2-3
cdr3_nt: TGTGCCAGCAGCCAAGGATGGGGGGGCCTAACCCCCAGGGCAGATACGCAGTATTTT
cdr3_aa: CASSQGWGGLTPRADTQYF

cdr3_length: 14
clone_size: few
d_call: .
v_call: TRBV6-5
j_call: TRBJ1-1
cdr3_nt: TGTGCCAGCAGCAGCGAGGGTGGAGTCACTGAAGCTTTCTTT
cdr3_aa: CASSSEGGVTEAFF

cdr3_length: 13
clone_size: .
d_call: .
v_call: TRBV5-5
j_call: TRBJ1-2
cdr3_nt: TGTGCCAGCAGCTTGAACGACATCTATGGCTACACCTTC
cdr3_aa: CASSLNDIYGYTF

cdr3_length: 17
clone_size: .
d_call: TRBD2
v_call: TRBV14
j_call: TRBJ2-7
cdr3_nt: TGTGCCAGCAGCCCATTAAGGGGAGGGACCCACTCCTACGAGCAGTACTTC
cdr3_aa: CASSPLRGGTHSYEQYF

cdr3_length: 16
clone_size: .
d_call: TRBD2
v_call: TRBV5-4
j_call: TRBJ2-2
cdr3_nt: TGTGCCAGCAGCTTACCCCTAGCGGGAGGGGCCGGGGAGCTGTTTTTT
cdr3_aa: CASSLPLAGGAGELFF

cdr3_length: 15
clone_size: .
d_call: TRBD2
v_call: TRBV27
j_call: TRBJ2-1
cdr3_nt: TGTGCCAGCAGTTTATTGGCTAGCGGGTACAATGAGCAGTTCTTC
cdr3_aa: CASSLLASGYNEQFF

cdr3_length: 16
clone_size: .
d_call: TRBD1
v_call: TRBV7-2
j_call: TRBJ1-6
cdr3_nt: TGTGCCAGCAGCTTTTCGGGACAGACGAATAATTCACCCCTCCACTTT
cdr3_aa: CASSFSGQTNNSPLHF

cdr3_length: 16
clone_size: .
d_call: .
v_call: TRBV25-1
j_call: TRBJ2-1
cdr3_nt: TGTGCCAGCTCCTGGCGACGGGCAGGGCCCTACAATGAGCAGTTCTTC
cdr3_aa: CASSWRRAGPYNEQFF

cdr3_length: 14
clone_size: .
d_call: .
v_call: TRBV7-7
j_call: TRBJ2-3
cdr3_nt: TGTGCCAGCAGCTTAGGTCGGACTGGTGATACGCAGTATTTT
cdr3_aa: CASSLGRTGDTQYF

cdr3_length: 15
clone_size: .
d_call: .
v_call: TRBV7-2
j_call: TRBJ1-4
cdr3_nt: TGTGCCAGCAGCTCGGGAGGGGGGGCGGTGGAAAAACTGTTTTTT
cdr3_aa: CASSSGGGAVEKLFF

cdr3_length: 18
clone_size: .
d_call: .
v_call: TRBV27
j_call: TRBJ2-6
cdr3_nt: TGTGCCAGCCGATCGGGGCGACCCGGGGGCTCTGGGGCCAACGTCCTGACTTTC
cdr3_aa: CASRSGRPGGSGANVLTF

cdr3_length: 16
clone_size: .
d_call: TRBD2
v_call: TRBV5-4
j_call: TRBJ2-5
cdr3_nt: TGTGCCAGCAGCCTCCTGGATAGCGGGATTCAGGAGACCCAGTACTTC
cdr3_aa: CASSLLDSGIQETQYF

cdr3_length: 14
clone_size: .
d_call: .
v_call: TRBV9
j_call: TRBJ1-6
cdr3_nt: TGTGCCAGCAGCGGCCAGGGAATTAATTCACCCCTCCACTTT
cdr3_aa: CASSGQGINSPLHF

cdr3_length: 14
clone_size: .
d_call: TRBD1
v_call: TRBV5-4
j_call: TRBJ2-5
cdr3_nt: TGTGCCAGCAGACCCAGACAGGGACAAGAGACCCAGTACTTC
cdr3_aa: CASRPRQGQETQYF

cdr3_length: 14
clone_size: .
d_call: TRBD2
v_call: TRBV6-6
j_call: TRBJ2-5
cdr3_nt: TGTGCCAGCAGTCCCGGGGGGGGCCAAGAGACCCAGTACTTC
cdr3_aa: CASSPGGGQETQYF